This T cell receptor (beta chain) was captured in a study of cytomegalovirus exposure and HLA in healthy donors. About the research overall: Under 85% of 398 genotyped donors fell in the Caucasian-associated ancestry cluster. Regarding the study as a whole: A missense variant in DCLRE1C was later tied to TCR beta V- and J-gene trimming.

A note on this clone: Its specificity is unknown.

Amplification used 60 Vbeta primers and 13 Jbeta primers. Here immunoSEQ multiplex PCR was the method, and the copy in TCRdb shows in-frame clones only, minus some. In the table there are more than 110,000 clones, roughly 77% of which are singletons. The germline V gene has CDR1 SQVTM and CDR2 ANQGSEA. Trimming removed 1 base at V and 0 bases at J, with 8 bases between. The CDR3 loop spans 14 amino acids. Unrecorded immune exposures were likely, despite nominal health at sampling. The chain is built from TRBV29-1 and TRBJ2-3, with a tentative D call TRBD2 (6 bases). The source is a female donor in good health and CMV-seronegative. Sequencing was done on a sample of PBMCs. The CDR3 DNA reads as TGCAGCGTTGAAGCGGGGGAAAGCACAGATACGCAGTATTTT. It codes for CSVEAGESTDTQYF.